This TCR beta chain was sequenced during a study of blood T cell repertoires in COVID-19. The overall study: Acute and convalescent COVID-19 specimens originated in the United States, Italy and Spain. The cDNA or gDNA used as material had been derived from T cells, B-cell-depleted T cells, or PBMCs.

A single count supports this clone. The CDR3 is 15 amino acids. Germline CDR1 and CDR2: SSHAT and FNYEAQ (reference sequence). The ends were cut back, 3 bases at V and 0 bases at J, with 9 bases in the middle. In the original processing: From reference gene primer amplification, estimates of nucleated cell counts were derived. Repertoires were generated with immunoSEQ multiplex PCR, while TCRdb's copy carries only in-frame clones and drops some. The V and J calls and the clone size are those of that table, but D and trimming were determined from the DNA. The sample has roughly 70,000 clones, about three quarters seen once.

The sample consisted of peripheral blood. V and J are TRBV7-7 and TRBJ2-1; D gene unclear. This clonotype originated in a woman between 65 and 79 years old with acute or convalescent COVID-19. DNA for the CDR3: TGTGCCAGCAGCTTTGGGCAGACCTCCTACAATGAGCAGTTCTTC. Translating gives CASSFGQTSYNEQFF.